A selection of T cell receptor beta chains follows, all from one sample in a study of T-cell reconstitution after alpha-beta-depleted transplantation in children. TCRdb analysed the PCR reads with MiXCR anew, one entry per CDR3 protein. Found here are around 440,000 distinct CDR3 sequences, roughly a tenth of them singletons; the top ten hold around 2%. The specimen comprised PBMCs, sampled before TCRalphabeta/CD19-depleted stem cell transplant. These receptors originate from a child aged 2 to 15 with inherited bone marrow failure, due to receive a stem cell transplant. The CDR3 runs from the conserved cysteine through the conserved F or W.

>TRBV11-2|TRBJ2-2
CASNFWGAATGELFF
>TRBV10-1|TRBJ1-5
CASREGRLINQPQHF
>TRBV7-9|TRBJ1-1
CASSLDRTENTEAFF
>TRBV29-1|TRBJ2-1
CSVEDLKGGLAGSNEQFF
>TRBV27|TRBJ2-3
CASSPERGTDTQYF
>TRBV5-1|TRBJ2-3
CASSLGLAGRGETSTDTQYF
>TRBV4-2|TRBJ1-6
CASSQGWQGGYSPLHF
>TRBV20-1|TRBJ2-5
CSAGHLETQYF
>TRBV4-3|TRBJ2-3
CASSQEPFTDTQYF
>TRBV29-1|TRBJ1-1
CSGQGTVNTEAFF
>TRBV12-3/TRBV12-4|TRBJ2-1
CASSGTGKWTSGRTYNEQFF
>TRBV7-9|TRBJ2-1
CASRAGLAGVINNEQFF
>TRBV15|TRBJ2-2
CATSRDRGTGELFF
>TRBV27|TRBJ1-1
CASSLYNGRTEAFF
>TRBV5-1|TRBJ1-2
CASSWASGSNYGYTF
>TRBV4-3|TRBJ2-5
CASSQGGGVQETQYF
>TRBV5-1|TRBJ2-7
CASSSGTGFSYEQYF
>TRBV10-3|TRBJ2-6
CAIGSRGANVLTF
>TRBV12-3/TRBV12-4|TRBJ1-2
CASSLYGPNYGYTF
>TRBV18|TRBJ2-2
CASSPRHGNTGELFF
>TRBV12-3/TRBV12-4|TRBJ1-2
CASSFGIRPRDGYTF
>TRBV4-3|TRBJ1-1
CASSQGGTAPNTEAFF
>TRBV7-2|TRBJ2-3
CASSLAGTGGPRTDTQYF
>TRBV30|TRBJ1-1
CAWSVLEGLNTEAFF
>TRBV5-6|TRBJ2-7
CASRSGTGPYEQYF
>TRBV10-3|TRBJ2-1
CAIRAGGPSEQFF
>TRBV28|TRBJ1-1
CASSFASGPISNTEAFF
>TRBV3-1|TRBJ1-1
CASSYRQVNTEAFF
>TRBV6-4|TRBJ2-4
CASSDGTGGKNIQYF
>TRBV5-1|TRBJ2-5
CASSPGHDVGETQYF
>TRBV5-5|TRBJ2-7
CASSLPRGYEQYF
>TRBV27|TRBJ2-6
CASSGGTGVSGANVLTF
>TRBV4-3|TRBJ2-1
CASSQDPASGEHNEQFF
>TRBV28|TRBJ1-1
CASSYRDTSAAFF
>TRBV5-1|TRBJ2-7
CASSDLADRLYEQYF
>TRBV20-1|TRBJ2-1
CSASPSIWNEQFF
>TRBV10-3|TRBJ2-5
CAISDALAKQETQYF
>TRBV7-9|TRBJ1-2
CASSPTVGEGQTGYTF
>TRBV20-1|TRBJ2-3
CSADKAAVDTQYF
>TRBV3-1|TRBJ1-2
CASSQVPDPINYGYTF
>TRBV5-6|TRBJ1-1
CASSLGGGATEAFF